This TCR beta chain was captured in a study of PD-L1 blockade in urothelial cancer. Per the germline V gene, CDR1 is MNHEY and CDR2 is SVGAGI. The J segment lost 3 bases and the V segment lost 6 bases, leaving 7 bases of the junction unmatched. The CDR3 covers 14 residues. Time point given: pretreatment peripheral blood. Patient sample counts ranged from 1 to 8, pretreatment and on-treatment. Assay used: immunoSEQ multiplex PCR; TCRdb lists only in-frame clones, some missing. The sample records tens of thousands of clones, roughly four fifths being singletons. The chain uses TRBV6-5 and TRBJ2-7; 8 bases match TRBD1. This TCR was sampled from a man aged 55-75 years with urothelial cancer. Sequences were derived from PBMCs, sampled around atezolizumab (anti-PD-L1) treatment. The CDR3 coding sequence is TGTGCCAGCAGGATAGGGACAGGCCACTACGAGCAGTACTTC. Its protein product is CASRIGTGHYEQYF.